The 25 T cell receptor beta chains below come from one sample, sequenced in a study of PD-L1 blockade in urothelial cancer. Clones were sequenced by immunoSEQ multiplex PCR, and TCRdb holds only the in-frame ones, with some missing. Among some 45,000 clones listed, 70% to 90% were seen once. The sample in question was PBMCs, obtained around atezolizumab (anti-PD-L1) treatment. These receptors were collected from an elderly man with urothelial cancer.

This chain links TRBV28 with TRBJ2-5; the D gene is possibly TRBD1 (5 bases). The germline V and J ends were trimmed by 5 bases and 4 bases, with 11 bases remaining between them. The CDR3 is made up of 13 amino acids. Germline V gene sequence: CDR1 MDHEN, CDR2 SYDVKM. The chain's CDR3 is CASSIQGGETQYF. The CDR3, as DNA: TGTGCCAGCAGTATCCAGGGCGGAGAGACCCAGTACTTC.

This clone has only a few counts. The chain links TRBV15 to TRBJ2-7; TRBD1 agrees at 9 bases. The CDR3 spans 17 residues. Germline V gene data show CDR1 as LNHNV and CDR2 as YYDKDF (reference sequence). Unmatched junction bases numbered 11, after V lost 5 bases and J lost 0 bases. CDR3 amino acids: CATSGPRDRGVSYEQYF. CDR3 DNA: TGTGCCACCAGCGGCCCCAGAGACAGGGGGGTCTCCTACGAGCAGTACTTC. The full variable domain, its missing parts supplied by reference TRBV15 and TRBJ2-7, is DAMVIQNPRYQVTQFGKPVTLSCSQTLNHNVMYWYQQKSSQAPKLLFHYYDKDFNNEADTPDNFQSRRPNTSFCFLDIRSPGLGDTAMYLCATSGPRDRGVSYEQYFGPGTRLTVT.

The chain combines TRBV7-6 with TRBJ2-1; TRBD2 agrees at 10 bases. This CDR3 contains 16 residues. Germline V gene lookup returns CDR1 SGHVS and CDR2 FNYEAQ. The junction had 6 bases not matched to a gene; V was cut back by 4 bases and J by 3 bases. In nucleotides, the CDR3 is TGTGCCAGCAGCTCCGGGACTAGCGAAAGCTACAATGAGCAGTTCTTC. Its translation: CASSSGTSESYNEQFF. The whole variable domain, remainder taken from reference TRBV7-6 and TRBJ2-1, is GAGVSQSPRYKVTKRGQDVALRCDPISGHVSLYWYRQALGQGPEFLTYFNYEAQQDKSGLPNDRFSAERPEGSISTLTIQRTEQRDSAMYRCASSSGTSESYNEQFFGPGTRLTVL.

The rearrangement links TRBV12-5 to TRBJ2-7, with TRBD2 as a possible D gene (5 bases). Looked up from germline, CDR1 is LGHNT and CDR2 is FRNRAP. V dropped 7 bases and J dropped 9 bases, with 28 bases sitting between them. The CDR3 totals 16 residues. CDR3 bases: TGTGCTAGTGCCCCGTCGGGGAGAGGGCCACAAACGCGGCAGTACTTC. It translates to CASAPSGRGPQTRQYF.

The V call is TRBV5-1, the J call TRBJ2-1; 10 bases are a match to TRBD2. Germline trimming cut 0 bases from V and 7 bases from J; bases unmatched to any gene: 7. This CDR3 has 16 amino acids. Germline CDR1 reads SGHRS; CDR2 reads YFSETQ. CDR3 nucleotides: TGCGCCAGCAGCTTGGATCCGGCTAGCGGGAGTAATGAGCAGTTCTTC. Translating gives CASSLDPASGSNEQFF.

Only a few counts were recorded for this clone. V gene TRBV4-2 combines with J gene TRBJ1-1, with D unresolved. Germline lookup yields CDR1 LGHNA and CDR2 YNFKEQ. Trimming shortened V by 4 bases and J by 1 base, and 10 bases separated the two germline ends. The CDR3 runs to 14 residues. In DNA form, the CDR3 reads TGTGCCAGCAGCCCGGACGGGAGGAACACTGAAGCTTTCTTT. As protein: CASSPDGRNTEAFF.

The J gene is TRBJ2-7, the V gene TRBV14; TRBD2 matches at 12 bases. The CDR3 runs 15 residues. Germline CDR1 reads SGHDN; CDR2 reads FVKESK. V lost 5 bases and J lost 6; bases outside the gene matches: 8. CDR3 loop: CASSTRLAGETEQYF. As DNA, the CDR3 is TGTGCCAGCAGCACCCGACTAGCGGGAGAAACCGAGCAGTACTTC.

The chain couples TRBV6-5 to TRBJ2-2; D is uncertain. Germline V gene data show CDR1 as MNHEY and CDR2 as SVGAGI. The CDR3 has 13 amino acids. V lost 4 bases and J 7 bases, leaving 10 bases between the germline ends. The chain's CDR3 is CASSSSWSGELFF. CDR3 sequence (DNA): TGTGCCAGCAGTTCCTCCTGGAGCGGGGAGCTGTTTTTT.

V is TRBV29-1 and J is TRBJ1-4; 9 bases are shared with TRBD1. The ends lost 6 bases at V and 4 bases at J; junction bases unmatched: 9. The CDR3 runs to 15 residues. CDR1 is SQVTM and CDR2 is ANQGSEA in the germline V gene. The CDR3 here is CSVKTPTGGNEKLFF. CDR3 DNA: TGCAGCGTCAAAACCCCGACAGGGGGTAATGAAAAACTGTTTTTT.

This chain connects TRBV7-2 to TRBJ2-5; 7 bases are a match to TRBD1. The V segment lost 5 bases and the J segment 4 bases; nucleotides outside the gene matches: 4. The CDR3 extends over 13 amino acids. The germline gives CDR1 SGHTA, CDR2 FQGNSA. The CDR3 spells CASSLAGGETQYF. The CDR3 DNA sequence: TGTGCCAGCAGCCTTGCAGGGGGAGAGACCCAGTACTTC.

Here the CDR3 DNA reads TGCGCCAGCAGCCAAAGTCACAGGGTTCAGGCCTACGAGCAGTACTTC. Protein sequence: CASSQSHRVQAYEQYF. The chain uses TRBV4-3 and TRBJ2-7; tentatively, D is TRBD1 (6 bases). V shed 2 bases and J shed 2 bases, with 16 bases lying between them. Germline values: CDR1 LGHNA, CDR2 YSLEER. The CDR3 covers 16 residues.

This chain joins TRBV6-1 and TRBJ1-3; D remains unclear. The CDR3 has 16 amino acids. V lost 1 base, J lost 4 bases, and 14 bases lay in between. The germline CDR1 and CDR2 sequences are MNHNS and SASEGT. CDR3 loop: CASSEGVRLMGNTIYF. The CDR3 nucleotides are TGTGCCAGCAGTGAAGGTGTCAGGTTGATGGGAAACACCATATATTTT.

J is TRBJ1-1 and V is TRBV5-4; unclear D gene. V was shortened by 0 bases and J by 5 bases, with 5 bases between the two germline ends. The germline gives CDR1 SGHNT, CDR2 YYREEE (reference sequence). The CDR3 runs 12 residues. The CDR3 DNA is TGTGCCAGCAGCTTGGGGCGGACTGAAGCTTTCTTT. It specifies CASSLGRTEAFF. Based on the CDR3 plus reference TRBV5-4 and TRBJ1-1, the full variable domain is ETGVTQSPTHLIKTRGQQVTLRCSSQSGHNTVSWYQQALGQGPQFIFQYYREEENGRGNFPPRFSGLQFPNYSSELNVNALELDDSALYLCASSLGRTEAFFGQGTRLTVV.

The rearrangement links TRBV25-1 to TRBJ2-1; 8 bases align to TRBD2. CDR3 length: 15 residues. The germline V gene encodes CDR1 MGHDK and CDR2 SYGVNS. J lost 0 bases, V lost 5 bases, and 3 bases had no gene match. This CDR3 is CASSRAGASYNEQFF. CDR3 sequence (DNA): TGTGCCAGCAGTCGAGCGGGGGCCTCCTACAATGAGCAGTTCTTC.

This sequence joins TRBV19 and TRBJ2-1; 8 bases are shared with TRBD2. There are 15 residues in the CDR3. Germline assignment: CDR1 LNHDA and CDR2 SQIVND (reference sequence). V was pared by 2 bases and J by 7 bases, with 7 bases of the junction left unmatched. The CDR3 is CASSIKGLAANEQFF. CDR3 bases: TGTGCCAGTAGTATAAAAGGACTAGCTGCGAATGAGCAGTTCTTC.

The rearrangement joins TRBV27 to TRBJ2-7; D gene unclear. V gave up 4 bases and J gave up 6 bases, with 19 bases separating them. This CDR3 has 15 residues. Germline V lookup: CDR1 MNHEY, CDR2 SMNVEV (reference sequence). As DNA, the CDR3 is TGTGCCAGCAGTTCCCCCCCCGGGTATAGGAGCGAGCAGTACTTC. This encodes CASSSPPGYRSEQYF.

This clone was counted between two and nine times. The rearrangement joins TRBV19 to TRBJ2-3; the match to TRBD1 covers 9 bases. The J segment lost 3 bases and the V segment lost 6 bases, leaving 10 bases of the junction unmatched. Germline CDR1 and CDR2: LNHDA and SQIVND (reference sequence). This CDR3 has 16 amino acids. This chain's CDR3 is CASSLTGGSGTDTQYF. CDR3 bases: TGTGCCAGTAGCCTAACAGGGGGCTCGGGGACAGATACGCAGTATTTT.

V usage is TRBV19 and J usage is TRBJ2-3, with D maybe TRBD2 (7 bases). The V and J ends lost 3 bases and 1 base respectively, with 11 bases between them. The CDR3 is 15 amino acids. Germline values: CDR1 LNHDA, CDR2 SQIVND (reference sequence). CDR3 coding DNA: TGTGCCAGTAGTATTGGGGGGGGCGGCACAGATACGCAGTATTTT. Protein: CASSIGGGGTDTQYF. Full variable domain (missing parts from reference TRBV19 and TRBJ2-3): DGGITQSPKYLFRKEGQNVTLSCEQNLNHDAMYWYRQDPGQGLRLIYYSQIVNDFQKGDIAEGYSVSREKKESFPLTVTSAQKNPTAFYLCASSIGGGGTDTQYFGPGTRLTVL.

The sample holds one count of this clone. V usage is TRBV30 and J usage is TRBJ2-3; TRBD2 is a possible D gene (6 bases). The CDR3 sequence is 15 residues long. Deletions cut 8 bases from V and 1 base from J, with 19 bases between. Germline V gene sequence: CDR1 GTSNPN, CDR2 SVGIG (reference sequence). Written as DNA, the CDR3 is TGTGCCCAGACCCCCACTAGCAGTCGCACAGATACGCAGTATTTT. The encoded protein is CAQTPTSSRTDTQYF.

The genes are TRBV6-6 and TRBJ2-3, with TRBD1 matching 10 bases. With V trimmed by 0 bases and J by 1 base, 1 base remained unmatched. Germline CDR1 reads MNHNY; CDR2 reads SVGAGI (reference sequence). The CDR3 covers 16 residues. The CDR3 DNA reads TGTGCCAGCAGTTACTCGACAGGGGGCCGCACAGATACGCAGTATTTT. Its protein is CASSYSTGGRTDTQYF.

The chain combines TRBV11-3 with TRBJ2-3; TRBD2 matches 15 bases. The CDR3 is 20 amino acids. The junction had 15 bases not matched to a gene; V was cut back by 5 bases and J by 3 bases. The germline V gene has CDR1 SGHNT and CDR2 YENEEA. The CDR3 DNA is TGTGCCAGCAGCCCCCGGACTAGCGGGAGGGCCTGGGGCGGTACAGATACGCAGTATTTT. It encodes CASSPRTSGRAWGGTDTQYF.

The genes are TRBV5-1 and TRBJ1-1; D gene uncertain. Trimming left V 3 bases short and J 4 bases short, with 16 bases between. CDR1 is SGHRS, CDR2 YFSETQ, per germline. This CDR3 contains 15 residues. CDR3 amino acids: CASSSRAGPATEAFF. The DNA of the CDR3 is TGCGCCAGCAGCTCGAGGGCCGGACCGGCCACTGAAGCTTTCTTT.

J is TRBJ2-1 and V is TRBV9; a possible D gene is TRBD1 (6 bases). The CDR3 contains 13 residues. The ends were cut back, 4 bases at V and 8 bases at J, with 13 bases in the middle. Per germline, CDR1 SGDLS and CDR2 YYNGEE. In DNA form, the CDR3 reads TGTGCCAGCAGCTTTACAGGGTGGGATGAGCAGTTCTTC. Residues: CASSFTGWDEQFF. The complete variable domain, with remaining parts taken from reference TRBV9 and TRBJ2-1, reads DSGVTQTPKHLITATGQRVTLRCSPRSGDLSVYWYQQSLDQGLQFLIQYYNGEERAKGNILERFSAQQFPDLHSELNLSSLELGDSALYFCASSFTGWDEQFFGPGTRLTVL.

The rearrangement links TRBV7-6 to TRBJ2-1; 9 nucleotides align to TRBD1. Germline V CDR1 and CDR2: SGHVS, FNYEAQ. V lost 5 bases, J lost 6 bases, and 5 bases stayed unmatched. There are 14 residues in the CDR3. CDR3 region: CASSIGTGLNEQFF. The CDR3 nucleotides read TGTGCCAGCAGCATAGGGACAGGGCTCAATGAGCAGTTCTTC.

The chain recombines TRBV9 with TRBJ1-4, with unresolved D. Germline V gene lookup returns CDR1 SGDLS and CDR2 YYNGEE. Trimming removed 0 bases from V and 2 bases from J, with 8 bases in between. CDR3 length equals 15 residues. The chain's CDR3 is CASSVASGTNEKLFF. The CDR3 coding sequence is TGTGCCAGCAGCGTAGCTTCGGGGACTAATGAAAAACTGTTTTTT.